This T cell receptor (beta chain) was recovered during a study of T cell changes during pregnancy in multiple sclerosis. Sequencing used immunoSEQ multiplex PCR; TCRdb keeps in-frame clones, though not all of them. In the table there are about 24,000 clones, around 87% of which are singletons. Germline CDR1 is MGHRA and CDR2 is YSYEKL. Trimming pared 0 bases from V and 0 bases from J, leaving 10 bases between. This CDR3 contains 16 residues. The V call is TRBV4-1, the J call TRBJ2-3, with D possibly matching TRBD1 (5 bases). This sequence originates from a female donor in good health, enrolled as a control in a pregnancy study. Sequences were derived from CD4+ T cells from peripheral blood mononuclear cells, sampled in the second trimester of pregnancy. As DNA, the CDR3 is TGCGCCAGCAGCCAAGATTGGGGCGGTAGCACAGATACGCAGTATTTT. Its protein is CASSQDWGGSTDTQYF.